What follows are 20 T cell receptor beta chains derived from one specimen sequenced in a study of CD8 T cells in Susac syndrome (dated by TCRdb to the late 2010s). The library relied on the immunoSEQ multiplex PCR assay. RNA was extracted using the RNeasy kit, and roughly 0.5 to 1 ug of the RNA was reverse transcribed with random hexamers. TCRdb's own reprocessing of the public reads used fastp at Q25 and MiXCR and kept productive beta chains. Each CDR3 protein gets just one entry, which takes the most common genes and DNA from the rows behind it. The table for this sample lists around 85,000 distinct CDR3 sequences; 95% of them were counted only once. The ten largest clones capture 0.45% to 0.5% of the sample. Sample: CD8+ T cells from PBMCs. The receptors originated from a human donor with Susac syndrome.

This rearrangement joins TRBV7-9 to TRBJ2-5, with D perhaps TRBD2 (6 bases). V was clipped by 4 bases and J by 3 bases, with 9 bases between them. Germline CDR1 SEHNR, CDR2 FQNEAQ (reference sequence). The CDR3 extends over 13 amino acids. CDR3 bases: TGTGCCAGCAGCTGGGGGGATGAAGAGACCCAGTACTTC. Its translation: CASSWGDEETQYF.

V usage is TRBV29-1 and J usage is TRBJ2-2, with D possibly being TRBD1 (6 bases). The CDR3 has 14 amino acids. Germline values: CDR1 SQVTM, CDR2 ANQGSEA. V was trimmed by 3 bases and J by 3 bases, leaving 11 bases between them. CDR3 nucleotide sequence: TGCAGCGTTGACCCAGGGGAACACACCGGGGAGCTGTTTTTT. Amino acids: CSVDPGEHTGELFF.

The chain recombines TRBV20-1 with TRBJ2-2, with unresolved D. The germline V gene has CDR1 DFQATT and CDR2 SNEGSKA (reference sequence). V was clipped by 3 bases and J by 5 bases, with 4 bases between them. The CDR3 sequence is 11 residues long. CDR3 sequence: CSARGTGELFF. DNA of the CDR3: TGCAGTGCTAGGGGAACCGGGGAGCTGTTTTTT.

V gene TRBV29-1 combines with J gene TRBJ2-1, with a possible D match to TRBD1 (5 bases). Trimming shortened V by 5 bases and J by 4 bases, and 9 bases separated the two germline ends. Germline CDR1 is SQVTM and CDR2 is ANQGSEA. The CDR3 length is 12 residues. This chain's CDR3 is CSVLQGYNEQFF. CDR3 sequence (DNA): TGCAGCGTTCTCCAGGGTTACAATGAGCAGTTCTTC.

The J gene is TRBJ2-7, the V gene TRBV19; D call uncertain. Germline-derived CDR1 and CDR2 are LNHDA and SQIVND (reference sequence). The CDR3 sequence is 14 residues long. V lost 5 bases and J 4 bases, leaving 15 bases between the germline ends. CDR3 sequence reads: CASSETVEGYEQYF. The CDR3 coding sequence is TGTGCCAGTAGTGAGACGGTTGAAGGATACGAGCAGTACTTC.

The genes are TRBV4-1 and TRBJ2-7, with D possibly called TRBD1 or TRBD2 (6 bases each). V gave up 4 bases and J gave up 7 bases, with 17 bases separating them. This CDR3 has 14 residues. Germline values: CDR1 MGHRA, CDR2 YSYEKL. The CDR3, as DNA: TGCGCCAGCAGCCCGGGGGACACCGGCTCAGAGCAGTACTTC. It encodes CASSPGDTGSEQYF.

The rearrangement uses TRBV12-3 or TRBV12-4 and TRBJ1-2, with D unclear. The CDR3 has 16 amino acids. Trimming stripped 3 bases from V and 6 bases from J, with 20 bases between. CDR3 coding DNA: TGTGCCAGCAGTTTGGGCCAACTCCCAACCCGGGATGGCTACACCTTC. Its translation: CASSLGQLPTRDGYTF.

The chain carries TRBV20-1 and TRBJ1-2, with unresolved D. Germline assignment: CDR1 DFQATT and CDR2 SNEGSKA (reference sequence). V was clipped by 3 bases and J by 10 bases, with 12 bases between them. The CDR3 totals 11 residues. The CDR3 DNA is TGCAGTGCTAGCCGGGGAGTGGACTACACCTTC. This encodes CSASRGVDYTF.

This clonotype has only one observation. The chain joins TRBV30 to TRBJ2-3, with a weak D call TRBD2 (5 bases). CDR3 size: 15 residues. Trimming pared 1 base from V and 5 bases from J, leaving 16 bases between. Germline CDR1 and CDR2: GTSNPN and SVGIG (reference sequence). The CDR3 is CAWSGGWGEGDTQYF. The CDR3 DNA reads TGTGCCTGGAGTGGCGGATGGGGAGAGGGAGATACGCAGTATTTT. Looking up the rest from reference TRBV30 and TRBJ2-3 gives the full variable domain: SQTIHQWPATLVQPVGSPLSLECTVEGTSNPNLYWYRQAAGRGLQLLFYSVGIGQISSEVPQNLSASRPQDRQFILSSKKLLLSDSGFYLCAWSGGWGEGDTQYFGPGTRLTVL.

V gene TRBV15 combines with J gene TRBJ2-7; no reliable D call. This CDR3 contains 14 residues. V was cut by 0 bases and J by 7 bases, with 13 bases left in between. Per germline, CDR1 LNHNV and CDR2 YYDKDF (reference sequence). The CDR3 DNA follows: TGTGCCACCAGCAGAGATGATCCCGGTGGGGAGCAGTACTTC. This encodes CATSRDDPGGEQYF.

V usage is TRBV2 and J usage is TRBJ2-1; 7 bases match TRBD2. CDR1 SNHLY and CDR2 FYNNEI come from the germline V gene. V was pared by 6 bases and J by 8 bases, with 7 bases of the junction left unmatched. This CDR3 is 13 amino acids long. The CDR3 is CASRSGMGDEQFF. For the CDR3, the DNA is TGTGCCAGCAGGAGCGGGATGGGCGATGAGCAGTTCTTC. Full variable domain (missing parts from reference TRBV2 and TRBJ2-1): EPEVTQTPSHQVTQMGQEVILRCVPISNHLYFYWYRQILGQKVEFLVSFYNNEISEKSEIFDDQFSVERPDGSNFTLKIRSTKLEDSAMYFCASRSGMGDEQFFGPGTRLTVL.

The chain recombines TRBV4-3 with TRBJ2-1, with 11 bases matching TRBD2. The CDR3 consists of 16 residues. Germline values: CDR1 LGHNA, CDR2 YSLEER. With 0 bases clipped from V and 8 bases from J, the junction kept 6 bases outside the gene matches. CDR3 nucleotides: TGCGCCAGCAGCCAAGATCCAGTACTAGCGGGAGATGAGCAGTTCTTC. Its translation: CASSQDPVLAGDEQFF.

Written as DNA, the CDR3 is TGCAGTGCTAGAGATAAGACTAGCCCCTCCTACGAGCAGTACTTC. Translating it yields CSARDKTSPSYEQYF. This chain joins TRBV20-1 and TRBJ2-7, with 7 nucleotides matching TRBD2. This CDR3 is 15 amino acids long. V dropped 0 bases and J dropped 0; count of bases not matched to a gene: 5. Germline-derived CDR1 and CDR2 are DFQATT and SNEGSKA (reference sequence).

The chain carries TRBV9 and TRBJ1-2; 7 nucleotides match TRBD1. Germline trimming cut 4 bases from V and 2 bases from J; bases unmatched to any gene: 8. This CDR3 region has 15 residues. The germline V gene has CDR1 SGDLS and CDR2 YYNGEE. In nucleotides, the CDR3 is TGTGCCAGCAGCCCCGAGGGGGCAGAGAACTATGGCTACACCTTC. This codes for CASSPEGAENYGYTF.

The CDR3 reads CASNAGQGSGQPQHF. Here the CDR3 DNA reads TGTGCCAGTAACGCAGGACAGGGTTCAGGACAGCCCCAGCATTTT. The chain is built from TRBV19 and TRBJ1-5, with TRBD1 identical over 8 bases. Per the germline V gene, CDR1 is LNHDA and CDR2 is SQIVND (reference sequence). The CDR3 contains 15 residues. Trimming cost V 7 bases and J 7 bases; bases outside gene matches: 12.

The CDR3 DNA is TGTGCCAGCAGTGAAGCGCTTCGGGGGACTAGCCGGCAAGAGACCCAGTACTTC. The encoded protein is CASSEALRGTSRQETQYF. V usage is TRBV2 and J usage is TRBJ2-5; TRBD2 matches at 9 bases. The CDR3 length is 18 residues. The trim removed 0 bases at V and 2 bases at J, leaving 10 bases unmatched. Germline-derived CDR1 and CDR2 are SNHLY and FYNNEI.

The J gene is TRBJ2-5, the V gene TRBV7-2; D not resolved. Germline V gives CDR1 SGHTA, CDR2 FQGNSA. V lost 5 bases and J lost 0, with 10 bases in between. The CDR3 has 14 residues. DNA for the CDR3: TGTGCCAGCAGCCCCTCTGCGAACCAAGAGACCCAGTACTTC. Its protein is CASSPSANQETQYF.

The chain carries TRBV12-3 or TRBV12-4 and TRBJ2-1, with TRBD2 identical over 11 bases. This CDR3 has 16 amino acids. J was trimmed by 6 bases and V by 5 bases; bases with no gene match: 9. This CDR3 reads CASSPPTSGSVNEQFF. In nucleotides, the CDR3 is TGTGCCAGCAGTCCTCCTACTAGCGGGAGTGTCAATGAGCAGTTCTTC.

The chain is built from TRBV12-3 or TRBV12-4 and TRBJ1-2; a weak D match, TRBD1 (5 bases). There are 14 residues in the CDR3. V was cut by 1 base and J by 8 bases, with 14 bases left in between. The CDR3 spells CASSLGGATWGYTF. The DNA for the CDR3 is TGTGCCAGCAGTTTAGGAGGGGCTACTTGGGGCTACACCTTC.

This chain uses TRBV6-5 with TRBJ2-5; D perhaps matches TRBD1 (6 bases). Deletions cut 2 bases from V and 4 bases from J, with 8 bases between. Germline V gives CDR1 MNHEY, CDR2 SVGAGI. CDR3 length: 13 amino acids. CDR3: CASSYDRRETQYF. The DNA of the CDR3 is TGTGCCAGCAGTTACGACAGGCGAGAGACCCAGTACTTC.